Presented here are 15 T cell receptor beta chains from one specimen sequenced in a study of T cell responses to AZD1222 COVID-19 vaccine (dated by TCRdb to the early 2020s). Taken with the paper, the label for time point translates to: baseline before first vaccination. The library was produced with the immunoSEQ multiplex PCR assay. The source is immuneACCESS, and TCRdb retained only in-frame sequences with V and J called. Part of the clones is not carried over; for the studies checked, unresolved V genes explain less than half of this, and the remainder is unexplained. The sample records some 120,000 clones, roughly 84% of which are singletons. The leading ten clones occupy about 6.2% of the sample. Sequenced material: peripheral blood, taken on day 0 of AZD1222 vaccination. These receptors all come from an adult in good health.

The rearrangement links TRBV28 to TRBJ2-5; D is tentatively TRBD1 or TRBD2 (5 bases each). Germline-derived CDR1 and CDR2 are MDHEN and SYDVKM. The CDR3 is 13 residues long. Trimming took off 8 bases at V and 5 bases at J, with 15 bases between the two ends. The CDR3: CASRDASGETQYF. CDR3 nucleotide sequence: TGTGCCAGCCGGGACGCCTCGGGGGAGACCCAGTACTTC.

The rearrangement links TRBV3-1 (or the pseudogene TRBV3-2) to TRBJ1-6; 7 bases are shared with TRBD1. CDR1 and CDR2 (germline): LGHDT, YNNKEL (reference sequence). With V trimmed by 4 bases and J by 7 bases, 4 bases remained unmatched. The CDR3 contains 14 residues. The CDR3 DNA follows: TGTGCCAGCAGCCCGACAGGGATGAATTCACCCCTCCACTTT. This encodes CASSPTGMNSPLHF.

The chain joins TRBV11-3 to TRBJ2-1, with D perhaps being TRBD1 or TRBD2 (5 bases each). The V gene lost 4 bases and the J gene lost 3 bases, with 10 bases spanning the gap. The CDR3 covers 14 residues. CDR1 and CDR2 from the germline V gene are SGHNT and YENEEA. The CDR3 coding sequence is TGTGCCAGCAGCTCGGCAGGGAGCTACAATGAGCAGTTCTTC. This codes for CASSSAGSYNEQFF.

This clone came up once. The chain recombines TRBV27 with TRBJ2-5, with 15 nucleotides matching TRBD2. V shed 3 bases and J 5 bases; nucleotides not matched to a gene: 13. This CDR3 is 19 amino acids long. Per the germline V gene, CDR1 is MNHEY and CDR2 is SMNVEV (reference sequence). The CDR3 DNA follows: TGTGCCAGCAGTTTTCCCCAGGGACTAGCGGGGGGCACGGACGAGACCCAGTACTTC. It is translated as CASSFPQGLAGGTDETQYF.

CDR3 nucleotides: TGTGCCAGCAGCATAAGTTATGACCCTTTAGAGCAGTACTTC. Protein sequence: CASSISYDPLEQYF. The V call is TRBV9, the J call TRBJ2-7; no clear D. The germline CDR1 and CDR2 sequences are SGDLS and YYNGEE. V was cut by 4 bases and J by 7 bases, with 18 bases left in between. The CDR3 is made up of 14 amino acids.

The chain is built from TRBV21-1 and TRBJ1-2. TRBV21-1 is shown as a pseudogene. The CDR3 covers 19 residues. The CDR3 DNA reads TGTGCCAGCAGCAAAGACCCGATGTCGGTGAGTCACCGTAACTATGGCTACACCTTC. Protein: CASSKDPMSVSHRNYGYTF.

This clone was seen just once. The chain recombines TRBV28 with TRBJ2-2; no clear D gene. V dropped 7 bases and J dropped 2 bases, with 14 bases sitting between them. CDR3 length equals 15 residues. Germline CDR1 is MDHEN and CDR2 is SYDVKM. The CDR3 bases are TGTGCCAGCACCCGTTCCGGGCCTAACACCGGGGAGCTGTTTTTT. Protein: CASTRSGPNTGELFF.

This CDR3 reads CASSKGSYTEAFF. The CDR3 nucleotides read TGTGCCAGCAGTAAGGGCAGCTACACTGAAGCTTTCTTT. The genes are TRBV6-5 and TRBJ1-1; D gene ambiguous. This CDR3 region has 13 residues. CDR1 is MNHEY and CDR2 is SVGAGI in the germline V gene. V lost 5 bases to trimming and J lost 3 bases, with 10 bases between them.

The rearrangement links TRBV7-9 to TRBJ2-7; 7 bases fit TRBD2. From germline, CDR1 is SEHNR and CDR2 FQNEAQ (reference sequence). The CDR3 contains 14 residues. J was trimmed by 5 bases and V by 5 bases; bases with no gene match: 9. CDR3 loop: CASSHPGGGHEQYF. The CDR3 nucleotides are TGTGCCAGCAGCCACCCGGGGGGTGGCCACGAGCAGTACTTC.

The CDR3 reads CASSLVGWDTEAFF. Written as DNA, the CDR3 is TGTGCCAGCAGCTTGGTAGGGTGGGACACTGAAGCTTTCTTT. This chain links TRBV5-5 with TRBJ1-1; D is ambiguous. The germline V gene has CDR1 SGHKS and CDR2 YYEKEE (reference sequence). This CDR3 has 14 amino acids. V was cut by 0 bases and J by 3 bases, with 9 bases left in between.

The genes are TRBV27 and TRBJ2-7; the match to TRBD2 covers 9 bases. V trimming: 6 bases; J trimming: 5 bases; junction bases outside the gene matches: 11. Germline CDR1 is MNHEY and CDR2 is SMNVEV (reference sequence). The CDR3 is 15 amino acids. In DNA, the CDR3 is TGTGCCAGCAGCGTAGGTGGCGGGGGGGTCGACGAGCAGTACTTC. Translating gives CASSVGGGGVDEQYF.

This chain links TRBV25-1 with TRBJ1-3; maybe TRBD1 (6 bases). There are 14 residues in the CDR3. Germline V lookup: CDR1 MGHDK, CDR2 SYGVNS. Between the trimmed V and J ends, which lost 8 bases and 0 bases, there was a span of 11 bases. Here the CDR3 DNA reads TGTGCCAGCTCGACAGGCGACTCTGGAAACACCATATATTTT. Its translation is CASSTGDSGNTIYF.

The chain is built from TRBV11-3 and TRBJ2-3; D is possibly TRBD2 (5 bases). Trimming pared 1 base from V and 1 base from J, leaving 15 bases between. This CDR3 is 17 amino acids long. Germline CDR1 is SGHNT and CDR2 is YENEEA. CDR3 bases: TGTGCCAGCAGCTTAGGGGTATTGAGCGGACGCACAGATACGCAGTATTTT. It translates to CASSLGVLSGRTDTQYF.

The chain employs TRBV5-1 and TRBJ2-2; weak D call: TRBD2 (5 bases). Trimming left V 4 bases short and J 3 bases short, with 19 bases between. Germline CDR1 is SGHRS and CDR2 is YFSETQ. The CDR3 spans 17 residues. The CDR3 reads CASSPPGGSYDTGELFF. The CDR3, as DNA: TGCGCCAGCAGCCCCCCGGGCGGGTCCTACGACACCGGGGAGCTGTTTTTT.

Here the CDR3 reads CASSFRTGSTDTQYF. In nucleotides, the CDR3 is TGTGCCAGCAGCTTCAGGACGGGGAGCACAGATACGCAGTATTTT. This chain links TRBV7-3 with TRBJ2-3; D may be TRBD2 (5 bases). V dropped 3 bases and J dropped 0 bases, with 10 bases sitting between them. The CDR3 spans 15 residues. Germline lookup yields CDR1 SGHTA and CDR2 FQGTGA.